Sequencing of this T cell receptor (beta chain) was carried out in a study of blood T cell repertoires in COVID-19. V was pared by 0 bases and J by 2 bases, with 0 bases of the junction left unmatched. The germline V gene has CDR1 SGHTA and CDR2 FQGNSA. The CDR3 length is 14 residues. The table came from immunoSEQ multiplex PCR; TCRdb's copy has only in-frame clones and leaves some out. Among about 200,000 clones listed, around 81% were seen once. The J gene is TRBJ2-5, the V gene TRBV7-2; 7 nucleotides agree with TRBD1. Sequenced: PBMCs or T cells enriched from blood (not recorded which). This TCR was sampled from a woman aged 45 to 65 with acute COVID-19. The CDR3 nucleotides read TGTGCCAGCAGCTTAGCGGGACAGCAAGAGACCCAGTACTTC. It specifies CASSLAGQQETQYF.